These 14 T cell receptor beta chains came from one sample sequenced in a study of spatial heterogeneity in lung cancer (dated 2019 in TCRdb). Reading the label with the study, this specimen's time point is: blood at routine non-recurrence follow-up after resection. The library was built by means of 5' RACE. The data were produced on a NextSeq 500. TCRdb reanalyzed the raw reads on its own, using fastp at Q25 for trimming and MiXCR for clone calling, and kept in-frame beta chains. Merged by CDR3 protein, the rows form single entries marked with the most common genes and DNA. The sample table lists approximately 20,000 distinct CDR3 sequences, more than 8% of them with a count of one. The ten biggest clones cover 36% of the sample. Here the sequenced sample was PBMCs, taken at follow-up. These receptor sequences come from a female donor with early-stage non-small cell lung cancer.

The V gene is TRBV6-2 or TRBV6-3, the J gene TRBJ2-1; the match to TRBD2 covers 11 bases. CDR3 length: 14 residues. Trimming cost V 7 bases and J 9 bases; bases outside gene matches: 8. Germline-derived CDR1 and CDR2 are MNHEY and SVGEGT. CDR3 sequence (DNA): TGTGCCAGCAACCTACTAGCGGGGGTAGGTGAGCAGTTCTTC. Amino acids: CASNLLAGVGEQFF.

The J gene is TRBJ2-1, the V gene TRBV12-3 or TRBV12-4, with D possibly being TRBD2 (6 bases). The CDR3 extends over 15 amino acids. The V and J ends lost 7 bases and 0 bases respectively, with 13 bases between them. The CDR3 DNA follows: TGTGCCAGCACTACGCCGGGACTCTCCTACAATGAGCAGTTCTTC. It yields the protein CASTTPGLSYNEQFF.

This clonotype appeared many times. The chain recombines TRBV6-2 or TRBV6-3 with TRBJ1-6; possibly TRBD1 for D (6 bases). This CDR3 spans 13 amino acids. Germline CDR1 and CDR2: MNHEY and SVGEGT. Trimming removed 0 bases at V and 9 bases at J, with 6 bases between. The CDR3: CASSYSDSSPLHF. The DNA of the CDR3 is TGTGCCAGCAGTTACTCGGACAGTTCACCCCTCCACTTT.

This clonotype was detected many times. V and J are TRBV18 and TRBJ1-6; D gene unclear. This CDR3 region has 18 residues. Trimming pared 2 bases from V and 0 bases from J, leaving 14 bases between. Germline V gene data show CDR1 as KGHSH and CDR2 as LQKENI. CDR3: CASSPGSLRSSYNSPLHF. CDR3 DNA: TGTGCCAGCTCACCAGGCAGCCTTCGGAGCTCCTATAATTCACCCCTCCACTTT.

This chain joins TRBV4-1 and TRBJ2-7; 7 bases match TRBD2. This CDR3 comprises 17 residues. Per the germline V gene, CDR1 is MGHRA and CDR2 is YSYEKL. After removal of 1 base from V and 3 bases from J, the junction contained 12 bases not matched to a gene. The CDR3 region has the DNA TGCGCCAGCAGCCAAGGAGTCGGGGTCGGGGGGTACTACGAGCAGTACTTC. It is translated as CASSQGVGVGGYYEQYF.

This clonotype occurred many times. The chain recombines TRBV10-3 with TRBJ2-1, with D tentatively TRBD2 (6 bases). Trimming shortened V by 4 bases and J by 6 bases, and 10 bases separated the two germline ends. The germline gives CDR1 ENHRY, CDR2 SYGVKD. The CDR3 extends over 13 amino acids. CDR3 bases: TGTGCCATCAGTGCCACGGGGGTCAATGAGCAGTTCTTC. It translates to CAISATGVNEQFF.

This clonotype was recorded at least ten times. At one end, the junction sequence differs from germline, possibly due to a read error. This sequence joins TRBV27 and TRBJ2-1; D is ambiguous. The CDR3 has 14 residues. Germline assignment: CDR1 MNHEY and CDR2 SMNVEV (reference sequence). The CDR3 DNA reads TGTGCCAGCAGTCCCTCCCCGCACGTGGATGAACAGCTCTTC. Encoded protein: CASSPSPHVDEQLF.

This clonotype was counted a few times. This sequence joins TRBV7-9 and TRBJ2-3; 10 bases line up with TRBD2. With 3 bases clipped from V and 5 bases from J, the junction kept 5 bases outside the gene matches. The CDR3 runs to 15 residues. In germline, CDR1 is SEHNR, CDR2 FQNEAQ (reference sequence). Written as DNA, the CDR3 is TGTGCCAGCAGCTTCAGAGCGGGAGGGATAGATACGCAGTATTTT. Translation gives CASSFRAGGIDTQYF.

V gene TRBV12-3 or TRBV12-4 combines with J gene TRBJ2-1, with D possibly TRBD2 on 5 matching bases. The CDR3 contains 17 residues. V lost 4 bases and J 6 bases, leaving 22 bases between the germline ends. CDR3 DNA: TGTGCCAGCAGTTCACTTGACTTGCCCGGAGGTGGCAATGAGCAGTTCTTC. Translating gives CASSSLDLPGGGNEQFF.

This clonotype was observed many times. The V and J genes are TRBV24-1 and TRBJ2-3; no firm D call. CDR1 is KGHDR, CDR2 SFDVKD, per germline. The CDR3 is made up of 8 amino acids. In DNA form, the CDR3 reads TGTGGAGTAGATACGCAGTATTTT. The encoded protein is CGVDTQYF.

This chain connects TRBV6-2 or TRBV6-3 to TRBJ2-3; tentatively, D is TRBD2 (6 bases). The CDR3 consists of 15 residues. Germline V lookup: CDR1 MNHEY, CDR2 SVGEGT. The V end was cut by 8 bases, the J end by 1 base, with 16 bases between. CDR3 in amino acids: CASDEREVGTDTQYF. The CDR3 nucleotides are TGTGCCAGCGATGAGAGGGAGGTCGGCACAGATACGCAGTATTTT.

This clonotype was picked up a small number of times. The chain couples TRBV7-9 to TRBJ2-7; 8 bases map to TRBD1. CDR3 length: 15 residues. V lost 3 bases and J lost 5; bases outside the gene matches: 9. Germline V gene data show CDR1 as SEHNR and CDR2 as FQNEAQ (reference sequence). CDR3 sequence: CASSFFPRTGNEQYF. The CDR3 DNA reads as TGTGCCAGCAGCTTTTTTCCTAGGACAGGGAACGAGCAGTACTTC.

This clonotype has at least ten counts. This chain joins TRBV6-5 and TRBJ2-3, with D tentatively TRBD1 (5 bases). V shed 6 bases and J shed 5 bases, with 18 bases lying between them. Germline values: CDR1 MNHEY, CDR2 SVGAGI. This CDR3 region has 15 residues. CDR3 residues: CASRAQGLGRDTQYF. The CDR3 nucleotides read TGTGCCAGCAGAGCTCAGGGATTGGGTCGAGATACGCAGTATTTT.

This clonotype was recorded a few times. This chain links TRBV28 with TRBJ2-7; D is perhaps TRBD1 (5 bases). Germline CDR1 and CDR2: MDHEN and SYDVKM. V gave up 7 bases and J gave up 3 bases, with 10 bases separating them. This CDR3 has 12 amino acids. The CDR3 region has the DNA TGTGCCAGCACGAGACAGAACTACGAGCAGTACTTC. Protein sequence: CASTRQNYEQYF.